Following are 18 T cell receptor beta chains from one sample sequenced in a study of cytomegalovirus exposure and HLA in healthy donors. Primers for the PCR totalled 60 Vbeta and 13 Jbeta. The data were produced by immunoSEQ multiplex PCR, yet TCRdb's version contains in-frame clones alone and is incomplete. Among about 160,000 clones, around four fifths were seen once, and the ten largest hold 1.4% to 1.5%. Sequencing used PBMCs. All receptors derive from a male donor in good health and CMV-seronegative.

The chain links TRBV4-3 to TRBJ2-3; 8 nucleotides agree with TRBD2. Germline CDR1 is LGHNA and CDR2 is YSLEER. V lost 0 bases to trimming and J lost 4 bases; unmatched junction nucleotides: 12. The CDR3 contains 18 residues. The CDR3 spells CASSQDLMMSGSPDTQYF. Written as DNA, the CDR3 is TGCGCCAGCAGCCAAGATCTTATGATGAGCGGGAGTCCAGATACGCAGTATTTT.

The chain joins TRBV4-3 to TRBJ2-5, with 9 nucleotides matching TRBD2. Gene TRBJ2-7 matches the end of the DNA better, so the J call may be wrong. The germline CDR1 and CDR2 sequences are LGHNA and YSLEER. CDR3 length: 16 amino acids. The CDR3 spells CASSQGLAGHSNEQYF. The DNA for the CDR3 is TGCGCCAGCAGCCAAGGCCTAGCGGGACACTCTAACGAGCAGTACTTC.

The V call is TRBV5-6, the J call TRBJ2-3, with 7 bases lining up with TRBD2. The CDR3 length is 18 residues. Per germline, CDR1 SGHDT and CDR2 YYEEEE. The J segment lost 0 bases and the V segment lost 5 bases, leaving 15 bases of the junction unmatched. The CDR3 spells CASSSAGIFRSSTDTQYF. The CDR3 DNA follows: TGTGCCAGCAGTTCAGCGGGAATATTCCGATCTAGCACAGATACGCAGTATTTT. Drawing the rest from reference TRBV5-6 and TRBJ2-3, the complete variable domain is DAGVTQSPTHLIKTRGQQVTLRCSPKSGHDTVSWYQQALGQGPQFIFQYYEEEERQRGNFPDRFSGHQFPNYSSELNVNALLLGDSALYLCASSSAGIFRSSTDTQYFGPGTRLTVL.

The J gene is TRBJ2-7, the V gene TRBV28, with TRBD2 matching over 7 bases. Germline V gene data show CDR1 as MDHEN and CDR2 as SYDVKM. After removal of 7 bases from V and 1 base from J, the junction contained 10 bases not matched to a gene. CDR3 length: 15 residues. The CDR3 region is CASTTTSATSYEQYF. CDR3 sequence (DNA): TGTGCCAGCACCACCACTAGCGCTACATCCTACGAGCAGTACTTC.

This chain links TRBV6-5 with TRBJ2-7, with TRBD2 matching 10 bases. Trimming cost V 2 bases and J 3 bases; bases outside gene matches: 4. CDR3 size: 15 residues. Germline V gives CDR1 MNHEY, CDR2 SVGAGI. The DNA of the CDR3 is TGTGCCAGCAGTTACGAGCCTAGCGGGAGCTACGAGCAGTACTTC. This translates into CASSYEPSGSYEQYF.

CDR3 protein: CASSSLTLDRRHGYTF. The CDR3 nucleotides read TGTGCCAGCAGCTCCCTAACCCTAGACAGGCGGCATGGCTACACCTTC. The chain links TRBV7-9 to TRBJ1-2; the D gene is possibly TRBD1 (6 bases). This CDR3 contains 16 residues. Trimming left V 4 bases short and J 6 bases short, with 21 bases between. Looked up from germline, CDR1 is SEHNR and CDR2 is FQNEAQ (reference sequence).

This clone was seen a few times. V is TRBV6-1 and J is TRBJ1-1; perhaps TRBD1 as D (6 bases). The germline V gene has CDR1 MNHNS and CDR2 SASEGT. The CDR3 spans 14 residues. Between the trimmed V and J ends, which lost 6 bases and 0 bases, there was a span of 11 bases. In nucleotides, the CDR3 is TGTGCCAGCAGCCCGGGGGGCATGAACACTGAAGCTTTCTTT. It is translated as CASSPGGMNTEAFF.

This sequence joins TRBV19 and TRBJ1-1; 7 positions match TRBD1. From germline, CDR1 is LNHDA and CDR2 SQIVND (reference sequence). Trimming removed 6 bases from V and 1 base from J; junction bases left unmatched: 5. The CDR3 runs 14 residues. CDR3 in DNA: TGTGCCAGTAGGACCGGACAGGAGAACACTGAAGCTTTCTTT. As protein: CASRTGQENTEAFF.

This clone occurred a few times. The CDR3 here is CASRPFPGKNIQYF. The CDR3 nucleotides read TGTGCCAGCAGACCTTTTCCGGGCAAAAACATTCAGTACTTC. This chain joins TRBV11-2 and TRBJ2-4; D ambiguous. From germline, CDR1 is SGHAT and CDR2 FQNNGV. The CDR3 loop spans 14 amino acids. V shed 6 bases and J shed 3 bases, with 12 bases lying between them. Combining the CDR3 with reference TRBV11-2 and TRBJ2-4 gives the whole variable domain EAGVAQSPRYKIIEKRQSVAFWCNPISGHATLYWYQQILGQGPKLLIQFQNNGVVDDSQLPKDRFSAERLKGVDSTLKIQPAKLEDSAVYLCASRPFPGKNIQYFGAGTRLSVL.

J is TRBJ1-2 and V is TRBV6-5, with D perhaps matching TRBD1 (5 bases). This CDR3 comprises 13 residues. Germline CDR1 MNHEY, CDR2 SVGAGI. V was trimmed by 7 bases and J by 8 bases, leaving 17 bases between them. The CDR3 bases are TGTGCCAGCACCCGATCCGGGGGTGGGGGCTACACCTTC. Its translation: CASTRSGGGGYTF.

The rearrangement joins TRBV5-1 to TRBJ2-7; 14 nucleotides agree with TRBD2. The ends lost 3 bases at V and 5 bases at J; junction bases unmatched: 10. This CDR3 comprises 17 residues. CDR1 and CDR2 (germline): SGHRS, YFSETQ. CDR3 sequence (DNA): TGCGCCAGCAGCTCAGGGACTAGCGGGAGAAGTAGCAACGAGCAGTACTTC. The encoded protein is CASSSGTSGRSSNEQYF.

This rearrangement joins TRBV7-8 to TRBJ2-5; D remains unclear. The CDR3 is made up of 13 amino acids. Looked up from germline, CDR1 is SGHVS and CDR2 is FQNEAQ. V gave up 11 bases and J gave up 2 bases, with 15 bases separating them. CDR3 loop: CAVGFDSQETQYF. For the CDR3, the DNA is TGTGCCGTAGGTTTTGACTCACAAGAGACCCAGTACTTC.

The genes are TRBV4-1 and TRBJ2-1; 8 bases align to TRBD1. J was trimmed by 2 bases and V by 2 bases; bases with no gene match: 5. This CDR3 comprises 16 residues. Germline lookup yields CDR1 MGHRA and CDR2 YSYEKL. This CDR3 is CASSQSVDRAYNEQFF. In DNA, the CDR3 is TGCGCCAGCAGCCAATCCGTGGACAGGGCCTACAATGAGCAGTTCTTC.

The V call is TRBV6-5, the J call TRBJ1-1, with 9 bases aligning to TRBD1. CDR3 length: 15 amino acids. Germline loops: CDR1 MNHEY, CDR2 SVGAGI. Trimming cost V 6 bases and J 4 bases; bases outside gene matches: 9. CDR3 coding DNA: TGTGCCAGCAGCCTTTCGGGACAGGGTTTCACTGAAGCTTTCTTT. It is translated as CASSLSGQGFTEAFF.

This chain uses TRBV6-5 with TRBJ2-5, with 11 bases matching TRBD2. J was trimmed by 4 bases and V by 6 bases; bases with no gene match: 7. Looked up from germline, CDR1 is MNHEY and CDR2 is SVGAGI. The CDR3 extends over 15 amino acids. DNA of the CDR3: TGTGCCAGCAGGCTAGCGGGGGGCGGGGGAGAGACCCAGTACTTC. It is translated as CASRLAGGGGETQYF.

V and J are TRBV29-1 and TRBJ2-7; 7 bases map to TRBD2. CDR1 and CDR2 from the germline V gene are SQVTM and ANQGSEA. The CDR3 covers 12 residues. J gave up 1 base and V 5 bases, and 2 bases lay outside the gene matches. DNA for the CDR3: TGCAGCGTTAAGCGGGGATCCTACGAGCAGTACTTC. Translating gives CSVKRGSYEQYF.

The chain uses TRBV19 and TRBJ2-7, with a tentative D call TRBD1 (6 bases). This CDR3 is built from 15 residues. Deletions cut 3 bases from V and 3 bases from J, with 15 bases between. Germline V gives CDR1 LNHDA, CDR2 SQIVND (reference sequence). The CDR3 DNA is TGTGCCAGTAGTATTCAAATCGAGACAGGCTACGAGCAGTACTTC. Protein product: CASSIQIETGYEQYF. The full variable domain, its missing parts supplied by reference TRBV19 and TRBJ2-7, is DGGITQSPKYLFRKEGQNVTLSCEQNLNHDAMYWYRQDPGQGLRLIYYSQIVNDFQKGDIAEGYSVSREKKESFPLTVTSAQKNPTAFYLCASSIQIETGYEQYFGPGTRLTVT.

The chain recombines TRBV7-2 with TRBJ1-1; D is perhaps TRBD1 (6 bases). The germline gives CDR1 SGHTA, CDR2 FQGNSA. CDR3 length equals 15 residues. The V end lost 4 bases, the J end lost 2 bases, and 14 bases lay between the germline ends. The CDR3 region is CASSSGQPGNTEAFF. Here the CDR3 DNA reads TGTGCCAGCAGCTCAGGACAGCCCGGAAACACTGAAGCTTTCTTT.